This TCR beta chain stems from a study of immune characterization of retroperitoneal liposarcoma. TCRdb independently ran MiXCR on the PCR reads; one entry per CDR3 protein. This sample has 9,500 to 11,000 distinct CDR3 sequences, with 28% found just once. This clonotype is judged large. Sequenced: tumor tissue. The receptor comes from a male donor with retroperitoneal liposarcoma.

The CDR3 is CASSRRGRIEETQYF. The CDR3 coding sequence is TGTGCCAGCAGCCGTAGGGGGAGGATCGAAGAGACCCAGTACTTC. This chain uses TRBV7-2 with TRBJ2-5; D might be TRBD1 or TRBD2, each matching 6 bases. This CDR3 is built from 15 residues. Germline V gene sequence: CDR1 SGHTA, CDR2 FQGNSA. The V end lost 5 bases, the J end lost 3 bases, and 16 bases lay between the germline ends.